This T cell receptor beta chain is drawn from a study of neoadjuvant nivolumab and ipilimumab in lung cancer. Study context: Patients got nivolumab 3 mg/kg on days 1, 15 and 29; combination added ipilimumab 1 mg/kg day 1.

Produced via immunoSEQ multiplex PCR; TCRdb's table is partial and in-frame only. The table shows approximately 12,000 clones, with around 65% occurring only once. The J segment lost 5 bases and the V segment lost 0 bases, leaving 8 bases of the junction unmatched. Germline values: CDR1 SGHRS, CDR2 YFSETQ. This CDR3 comprises 16 residues. Study-wide results and limits: Only a single major-pathologic-response sample was available for clonality analysis. Resected-tumor TCR richness correlated positively with pretherapy blood richness.

This clone was detected once. The antigen is unknown. The specimen was peripheral blood, collected after neoadjuvant nivolumab, alone or with ipilimumab, at or shortly before surgery. The TCR originated in an adult with non-small cell lung cancer. J is TRBJ2-3 and V is TRBV5-1; 8 bases match TRBD2. The CDR3 loop reads CASSLGGGRRGDTQYF. CDR3 coding DNA: TGCGCCAGCAGCTTGGGTGGCGGGAGGCGAGGAGATACGCAGTATTTT.